Listed below are T cell receptor beta chains from one sample, sequenced in a study of cytomegalovirus exposure and HLA in healthy donors. The assay was immunoSEQ multiplex PCR, and TCRdb's table has in-frame clones only and misses some. The repertoire has about 190,000 clones, about 85% of them found once; the top ten carry 0.9% to 1.2%. Input material: PBMCs. These receptors all stem from a boy between 2 and 10 years old in good health and CMV-seronegative. The CDR3 runs from the conserved cysteine through the conserved F or W. D genes are given only for firm matches. Size values are once, few and many counts, or a class for expanded clones, and some rows have none.

clone_size: NA; d_call: NA; v_call: TRBV19; j_call: TRBJ1-5; cdr3_nt: TGTGCCAGTACCTCAGGAGGGAATCAGCCCCAGCATTTT; cdr3_aa: CASTSGGNQPQHF
clone_size: NA; d_call: NA; v_call: TRBV6-5; j_call: TRBJ2-1; cdr3_nt: TGTGCCAGCAGCTCAGACTACGGAGTCTACAATGAGCAGTTCTTC; cdr3_aa: CASSSDYGVYNEQFF
clone_size: NA; d_call: NA; v_call: TRBV19; j_call: TRBJ2-7; cdr3_nt: TGTGCCAGTAGTATTAAGCCGACCTACGAGCAGTACTTC; cdr3_aa: CASSIKPTYEQYF
clone_size: NA; d_call: TRBD1; v_call: TRBV5-1; j_call: TRBJ1-4; cdr3_nt: TGCGCCAGCAGCTTGGAGCCAGGGGGGCATGAAAAACTGTTTTTT; cdr3_aa: CASSLEPGGHEKLFF
clone_size: NA; d_call: NA; v_call: TRBV7-8; j_call: TRBJ2-5; cdr3_nt: TGTGCCAGCAGCTTAGGAGCTAGCCAAGAGACCCAGTACTTC; cdr3_aa: CASSLGASQETQYF
clone_size: NA; d_call: TRBD2; v_call: TRBV30; j_call: TRBJ2-7; cdr3_nt: TGTGCCTGGAGGGGGAGGGTGCGGGAGGGCTTCCACGAGCAGTACTTC; cdr3_aa: CAWRGRVREGFHEQYF
clone_size: NA; d_call: NA; v_call: TRBV27; j_call: TRBJ1-5; cdr3_nt: TGTGCCAGCAGTTTATATGGGCCTCCCCTCAATCAGCCCCAGCATTTT; cdr3_aa: CASSLYGPPLNQPQHF
clone_size: few; d_call: TRBD1; v_call: TRBV5-4; j_call: TRBJ1-1; cdr3_nt: TGTGCCAGCAGCCCGGGGACAGGGGTGGTTGGTAGTGAAGCTTTCTTT; cdr3_aa: CASSPGTGVVGSEAFF
clone_size: NA; d_call: TRBD1; v_call: TRBV25-1; j_call: TRBJ1-1; cdr3_nt: TGTGCCAGCAGTGTCTTGGGACAGGGGGAGACTGAAGCTTTCTTT; cdr3_aa: CASSVLGQGETEAFF
clone_size: NA; d_call: NA; v_call: TRBV7-9; j_call: TRBJ1-2; cdr3_nt: TGTGCCAGCAGTCCTACAGGCAGCTACACCTTC; cdr3_aa: CASSPTGSYTF
clone_size: NA; d_call: NA; v_call: TRBV28; j_call: TRBJ1-4; cdr3_nt: TGTGCCAGCAGTTTATTTCTTCGGGAACTTAATGAAAAACTGTTTTTT; cdr3_aa: CASSLFLRELNEKLFF
clone_size: NA; d_call: NA; v_call: TRBV5-6; j_call: TRBJ2-7; cdr3_nt: TGTGCCAGCAGCTTGAGACAAGGCTCCGCGTACTACGAGCAGTACTTC; cdr3_aa: CASSLRQGSAYYEQYF
clone_size: NA; d_call: NA; v_call: TRBV28; j_call: TRBJ2-7; cdr3_nt: TGTGCCAGCAGTTTTGCCGGAGAGAACGAGCAGTACTTC; cdr3_aa: CASSFAGENEQYF
clone_size: NA; d_call: TRBD2; v_call: TRBV6-1; j_call: TRBJ2-3; cdr3_nt: TGTGCCAGCAGGGGGACTAGCGGTTACACAGATACGCAGTATTTT; cdr3_aa: CASRGTSGYTDTQYF
clone_size: NA; d_call: NA; v_call: TRBV20-1; j_call: TRBJ2-1; cdr3_nt: TGCAGTGCTAGAGACGGTGAGCAGTTCTTC; cdr3_aa: CSARDGEQFF
clone_size: NA; d_call: TRBD1; v_call: TRBV5-1; j_call: TRBJ1-5; cdr3_nt: TGCGCCAGCAGCCCCGGGACAGGGGGTAGCAATCAGCCCCAGCATTTT; cdr3_aa: CASSPGTGGSNQPQHF
clone_size: NA; d_call: TRBD2; v_call: TRBV29-1; j_call: TRBJ2-3; cdr3_nt: TGCACCGTAGCGGGAGGGGGGTCAGATACGCAGTATTTT; cdr3_aa: CTVAGGGSDTQYF
clone_size: NA; d_call: NA; v_call: TRBV9; j_call: TRBJ2-3; cdr3_nt: TGTGCCAGCAGCGTAGGTTTCGGGGGAGGAGGAACAGATACGCAGTATTTT; cdr3_aa: CASSVGFGGGGTDTQYF
clone_size: few; d_call: TRBD1; v_call: TRBV28; j_call: TRBJ1-1; cdr3_nt: TGTGCCAGCAGGTCAACCGACAGGGCTCCAGCTTTCTTT; cdr3_aa: CASRSTDRAPAFF
clone_size: NA; d_call: NA; v_call: TRBV28; j_call: TRBJ2-7; cdr3_nt: TGTGCCAGCAGTTTACGGGGATTCCCCTACGAGCAGTACTTC; cdr3_aa: CASSLRGFPYEQYF
clone_size: NA; d_call: NA; v_call: TRBV28; j_call: TRBJ1-4; cdr3_nt: TGTGCCAGCAGTTCCCCCCGTGGTGCGGCGGGGAATGAAAAACTGTTTTTT; cdr3_aa: CASSSPRGAAGNEKLFF
clone_size: NA; d_call: NA; v_call: TRBV5-4; j_call: TRBJ2-3; cdr3_nt: TGTGCCAGTAAGGGGGATACGCAGTATTTT; cdr3_aa: CASKGDTQYF
clone_size: NA; d_call: NA; v_call: TRBV5-1; j_call: TRBJ1-2; cdr3_nt: TGCGCCAGCAGCCTCGCAATTCGACGACCAGGGGATGGCTACACCTTC; cdr3_aa: CASSLAIRRPGDGYTF
clone_size: NA; d_call: NA; v_call: TRBV5-4; j_call: TRBJ1-4; cdr3_nt: TGTGCCAGCAGCTTGCTGGGCGCGCAAGGTGAAAAACTGTTTTTT; cdr3_aa: CASSLLGAQGEKLFF
clone_size: NA; d_call: NA; v_call: TRBV30; j_call: TRBJ1-2; cdr3_nt: TGTGCCTGGAGTGTACCCCCTCGGGGCTACACCTTC; cdr3_aa: CAWSVPPRGYTF
clone_size: NA; d_call: TRBD2; v_call: TRBV9; j_call: TRBJ2-7; cdr3_nt: TGTGCCAGCAGCGTATTGTCAGGGAGGGACGAGCGGTACTTC; cdr3_aa: CASSVLSGRDERYF
clone_size: NA; d_call: TRBD1; v_call: TRBV27; j_call: TRBJ2-3; cdr3_nt: TGTGCCAGCGCAGGGGGCCCAGATACGCAGTATTTT; cdr3_aa: CASAGGPDTQYF
clone_size: NA; d_call: TRBD2; v_call: TRBV2; j_call: TRBJ2-7; cdr3_nt: TGTGCCAGCAGTGAACGGGCTAGCGGGAGGGTGAACGAGCAGTACTTC; cdr3_aa: CASSERASGRVNEQYF
clone_size: NA; d_call: TRBD1; v_call: TRBV5-1; j_call: TRBJ2-7; cdr3_nt: TGCGCCAGCAGCGGGGGACAGGGGGCGCACGAGCAGTACTTC; cdr3_aa: CASSGGQGAHEQYF
clone_size: once; d_call: NA; v_call: TRBV6-5; j_call: TRBJ2-2; cdr3_nt: TGCGCCAGCAGTTACCCGGGGAAGGGTTTGTTTTTT; cdr3_aa: CASSYPGKGLFF
clone_size: once; d_call: NA; v_call: TRBV27; j_call: TRBJ2-7; cdr3_nt: TGTGCCAGCGGATCCGGGATTGACTACGAGCAGTACTTC; cdr3_aa: CASGSGIDYEQYF
clone_size: NA; d_call: NA; v_call: TRBV5-1; j_call: TRBJ2-2; cdr3_nt: TGCGCCAGCAGCTTGGGTGACTTAATCACCGGGGAGCTGTTTTTT; cdr3_aa: CASSLGDLITGELFF
clone_size: once; d_call: TRBD2; v_call: TRBV5-4; j_call: TRBJ2-7; cdr3_nt: TGTGCCAGCAGCTCCTTCGGGGGGGGAAGAGCTCACGAGCAGTACTTC; cdr3_aa: CASSSFGGGRAHEQYF
clone_size: few; d_call: NA; v_call: TRBV9; j_call: TRBJ2-1; cdr3_nt: TGTGCCAGCAGCCCCGTGGGGGGGCGGTATGAGCAGTTCTTC; cdr3_aa: CASSPVGGRYEQFF
clone_size: NA; d_call: TRBD1; v_call: TRBV19; j_call: TRBJ1-3; cdr3_nt: TGTGCCAGTAGTATAACCCCCGGGACAGCAAGCTCTGGAAACACCATATATTTT; cdr3_aa: CASSITPGTASSGNTIYF
clone_size: NA; d_call: NA; v_call: TRBV4-2; j_call: TRBJ1-4; cdr3_nt: TGTGCCAGCAGCCAAGATAGGCGCGATGGAGGTGAAAAACTGTTTTTT; cdr3_aa: CASSQDRRDGGEKLFF
clone_size: NA; d_call: TRBD1; v_call: TRBV29-1; j_call: TRBJ1-5; cdr3_nt: TGCAGCGTCGACAGGGGCCCCGGTCAGCCCCAGCATTTT; cdr3_aa: CSVDRGPGQPQHF
clone_size: NA; d_call: NA; v_call: TRBV7-9; j_call: TRBJ1-2; cdr3_nt: TGTGCCAGCAGCTCTAATGGGGGCCGACAGATCCGGGATGGCTACACCTTC; cdr3_aa: CASSSNGGRQIRDGYTF
clone_size: NA; d_call: TRBD2; v_call: TRBV30; j_call: TRBJ2-5; cdr3_nt: TGTGCCTGGAGTCTAGCGGGGGACAAGTACTTC; cdr3_aa: CAWSLAGDKYF
clone_size: few; d_call: NA; v_call: TRBV9; j_call: TRBJ1-5; cdr3_nt: TGTGCCAGCAGCGCGACAGCTTTGCAGCCCCAGCATTTT; cdr3_aa: CASSATALQPQHF
clone_size: once; d_call: NA; v_call: TRBV11-3; j_call: TRBJ2-2; cdr3_nt: TGTGCCAGCAGCTTAGATCGGGTGAACGGGGAGCTGTTTTTT; cdr3_aa: CASSLDRVNGELFF
clone_size: NA; d_call: NA; v_call: TRBV19; j_call: TRBJ1-5; cdr3_nt: TGTGCCAGTCAGGTCGGAGGGCGGCAGCCCCAGCATTTT; cdr3_aa: CASQVGGRQPQHF
clone_size: NA; d_call: NA; v_call: TRBV7-2; j_call: TRBJ1-3; cdr3_nt: TGTGCCAGCAGCTTAGGGGGCGCTGGGTACACCATATATTTT; cdr3_aa: CASSLGGAGYTIYF
clone_size: NA; d_call: NA; v_call: TRBV5-1; j_call: TRBJ1-1; cdr3_nt: TGCGCCAGCAGCTTTTCTCTACAAGGGGGGAACACTGAAGCTTTCTTT; cdr3_aa: CASSFSLQGGNTEAFF
clone_size: NA; d_call: TRBD2; v_call: TRBV7-9; j_call: TRBJ2-1; cdr3_nt: TGTGCCACCGTAGCGGGAGGGCTCGGGGAGCAGTTCTTC; cdr3_aa: CATVAGGLGEQFF
clone_size: NA; d_call: TRBD2; v_call: TRBV5-4; j_call: TRBJ2-1; cdr3_nt: TGTGCCAGCAGCTTGTTAGCGGGGGGGCCGGATTACAATGAGCAGTTCTTC; cdr3_aa: CASSLLAGGPDYNEQFF
clone_size: NA; d_call: NA; v_call: TRBV7-9; j_call: TRBJ1-1; cdr3_nt: TGTGCCAGCAGCGTTACAGTGAACACTGAAGCTTTCTTT; cdr3_aa: CASSVTVNTEAFF
clone_size: NA; d_call: NA; v_call: TRBV5-6; j_call: TRBJ1-1; cdr3_nt: TGTGCCAGCAGCCCCCGGGGGGCGGGGAGCACTGAAGCTTTCTTT; cdr3_aa: CASSPRGAGSTEAFF
clone_size: NA; d_call: NA; v_call: TRBV5-1; j_call: TRBJ2-7; cdr3_nt: TGCGCCAGCAGCTTGGGGGGCAACTACGAGCAGTACTTC; cdr3_aa: CASSLGGNYEQYF
clone_size: NA; d_call: NA; v_call: TRBV27; j_call: TRBJ2-2; cdr3_nt: TGTGCCAGCAGTTTACGCCGGACCGGGGAGCTGTTTTTT; cdr3_aa: CASSLRRTGELFF
clone_size: NA; d_call: NA; v_call: TRBV7-9; j_call: TRBJ1-1; cdr3_nt: TGTGCCAGCAGCTCTCGAGCAGGGACTAGAACCATGAACACTGAAGCTTTCTTT; cdr3_aa: CASSSRAGTRTMNTEAFF
clone_size: NA; d_call: TRBD1; v_call: TRBV6-1; j_call: TRBJ2-7; cdr3_nt: TGTGCCAGCGGGACAGGGAATTTCTACGAGCAGTACTTC; cdr3_aa: CASGTGNFYEQYF
clone_size: NA; d_call: NA; v_call: TRBV6-1; j_call: TRBJ2-7; cdr3_nt: TGTGCCAGCTCTTACGGGGAGATCGTCGGCGAGCAGTACTTC; cdr3_aa: CASSYGEIVGEQYF